A single sample gave rise to the 26 T cell receptor beta chains below, sequenced in a study of blood T cell repertoires in COVID-19. Data came from immunoSEQ multiplex PCR; TCRdb stores just in-frame clones and leaves some out. Altogether 250,000 to 300,000 clones are present, over 75% being singletons, with the ten largest covering roughly 9.6%. The sequencing sample was made of peripheral blood. These receptors all come from a woman in her seventies with acute or convalescent COVID-19.

J is TRBJ1-2 and V is TRBV30, with D possibly TRBD1 on 5 matching bases. There are 14 residues in the CDR3. Germline V gene data show CDR1 as GTSNPN and CDR2 as SVGIG (reference sequence). V was pared by 4 bases and J by 8 bases, with 20 bases between. The CDR3 DNA follows: TGTGCCTGGAATTATGGAGGAGGGGTTCGAGGCTACACCTTC. It specifies CAWNYGGGVRGYTF.

Here the CDR3 reads CASSPPTGSRNIQYF. The CDR3 DNA is TGTGCCAGCTCACCCCCTACAGGGTCCCGGAACATTCAGTACTTC. V gene TRBV18 combines with J gene TRBJ2-4, with D tentatively TRBD1 (6 bases). Trimming shortened V by 3 bases and J by 7 bases, and 16 bases separated the two germline ends. CDR1 is KGHSH, CDR2 LQKENI, per germline. The CDR3 sequence is 15 residues long.

The chain employs TRBV27 and TRBJ2-1; TRBD2 matches at 8 bases. After removal of 5 bases from V and 7 bases from J, the junction contained 13 bases not matched to a gene. Germline CDR1 is MNHEY and CDR2 is SMNVEV (reference sequence). The CDR3 is 16 residues long. The DNA of the CDR3 is TGTGCCAGCAGTCCGCCCACGGTAGCGGGGACAAATGAGCAGTTCTTC. It encodes CASSPPTVAGTNEQFF.

The sample holds a few counts of this clone. V usage is TRBV18 and J usage is TRBJ1-5; a possible D gene is TRBD1 (6 bases). Trimming pared 8 bases from V and 0 bases from J, leaving 11 bases between. CDR3 size: 14 residues. Per germline, CDR1 KGHSH and CDR2 LQKENI. DNA of the CDR3: TGTGCCAGCACCGCACAGGGTAGCAATCAGCCCCAGCATTTT. The encoded protein is CASTAQGSNQPQHF.

The count of this clone is one. This chain uses TRBV4-1 with TRBJ2-4; D possibly corresponds to TRBD2 (6 bases). Trimming cost V 2 bases and J 0 bases, with 8 bases left between them. The CDR3 runs to 15 residues. CDR1 MGHRA and CDR2 YSYEKL come from the germline V gene. CDR3 region: CASSQRGTAKNIQYF. The CDR3 coding sequence is TGCGCCAGCAGCCAACGCGGGACAGCCAAAAACATTCAGTACTTC.

This chain joins TRBV7-3 and TRBJ2-1; D is perhaps TRBD1 (6 bases). The CDR3 sequence is 12 residues long. CDR1 SGHTA and CDR2 FQGTGA come from the germline V gene. The germline V and J ends were trimmed by 5 bases and 8 bases, with 10 bases remaining between them. For the CDR3, the DNA is TGTGCCAGCAGCAAACAGGGTCATGAGCAGTTCTTC. Amino acid sequence: CASSKQGHEQFF.

This chain joins TRBV6-5 and TRBJ1-2; the match to TRBD1 covers 7 bases. V trimming: 6 bases; J trimming: 5 bases; junction bases outside the gene matches: 6. CDR3 size: 13 residues. Germline V gene lookup returns CDR1 MNHEY and CDR2 SVGAGI. CDR3 region: CASREDRTYGYTF. CDR3 sequence (DNA): TGTGCCAGCAGGGAGGACAGGACTTATGGCTACACCTTC.

This chain uses TRBV5-1 with TRBJ2-3; TRBD1 agrees at 8 bases. J lost 6 bases, V lost 4 bases, and 13 bases had no gene match. CDR3 length: 16 amino acids. Germline CDR1 reads SGHRS; CDR2 reads YFSETQ. The CDR3 region is CASSQRTGSILDTQYF. The CDR3 bases are TGCGCCAGCAGCCAACGGACAGGGTCCATATTGGATACGCAGTATTTT. Complete variable domain (other parts from reference TRBV5-1 and TRBJ2-3): KAGVTQTPRYLIKTRGQQVTLSCSPISGHRSVSWYQQTPGQGLQFLFEYFSETQRNKGNFPGRFSGRQFSNSRSEMNVSTLELGDSALYLCASSQRTGSILDTQYFGPGTRLTVL.

The chain links TRBV19 to TRBJ1-1; no reliable D call. The CDR3 has 15 amino acids. V dropped 6 bases and J dropped 4 bases, with 18 bases sitting between them. Looked up from germline, CDR1 is LNHDA and CDR2 is SQIVND (reference sequence). DNA for the CDR3: TGTGCCAGTAGAACCACATCGACGGGAGGCACTGAAGCTTTCTTT. Its protein product is CASRTTSTGGTEAFF.

A few counts support this clone. The chain has TRBV2 and TRBJ1-5; maybe TRBD1 (6 bases). V was cut by 5 bases and J by 5 bases, with 13 bases left in between. The CDR3 loop spans 14 amino acids. Germline V gene lookup returns CDR1 SNHLY and CDR2 FYNNEI. This CDR3 reads CASSSQGRDQPQHF. CDR3 DNA: TGTGCCAGCAGTTCTCAGGGGCGGGATCAGCCCCAGCATTTT.

The chain couples TRBV6-1 to TRBJ2-1; 8 bases agree with TRBD2. The CDR3 is 15 amino acids. The V gene end was trimmed by 0 bases and the J gene end by 8 bases; junction bases not matched to a gene: 6. The V gene's germline CDR1 is MNHNS and CDR2 SASEGT. The CDR3 sequence is CASSEARTSRDEQFF. In DNA form, the CDR3 reads TGTGCCAGCAGTGAAGCTCGGACTAGCCGCGATGAGCAGTTCTTC.

This clone was observed a single time. The V and J genes are TRBV6-5 and TRBJ1-5, with 9 nucleotides matching TRBD1. Germline V gives CDR1 MNHEY, CDR2 SVGAGI. The CDR3 length is 15 residues. The J segment lost 5 bases and the V segment lost 5 bases, leaving 7 bases of the junction unmatched. The CDR3 DNA reads TGTGCCAGCAGTCCGACAGGGGGTAAACATCAGCCCCAGCATTTT. This translates into CASSPTGGKHQPQHF.

The V gene is TRBV10-1, the J gene TRBJ2-7, with 8 bases matching TRBD2. J was trimmed by 3 bases and V by 9 bases; bases with no gene match: 10. The CDR3 is 14 amino acids. Germline CDR1 reads WNHNN; CDR2 reads SYGVQD (reference sequence). The chain's CDR3 is CASGGRGADYEQYF. CDR3 DNA: TGCGCCAGTGGTGGGCGGGGGGCCGACTACGAGCAGTACTTC.

A note on this clone: This sample includes further DNA sequences coding for the same CDR3. The chain links TRBV18 to TRBJ1-6; 8 positions match TRBD1. The CDR3 is 15 residues long. CDR1 is KGHSH and CDR2 is LQKENI in the germline V gene. J was trimmed by 10 bases and V by 3 bases; bases with no gene match: 8. The CDR3 protein is CASSPNDRGGSPLHF. CDR3 nucleotides: TGTGCCAGCTCACCGAACGACAGGGGTGGCTCACCCCTCCACTTT.

The chain carries TRBV9 and TRBJ2-1, with TRBD2 identical over 7 bases. The trim removed 0 bases at V and 5 bases at J, leaving 5 bases unmatched. The CDR3 extends over 15 amino acids. The germline V gene has CDR1 SGDLS and CDR2 YYNGEE. DNA for the CDR3: TGTGCCAGCAGCGTAGGGACGGGGGGAAACAATGAGCAGTTCTTC. It encodes CASSVGTGGNNEQFF.

This chain uses TRBV29-1 with TRBJ1-2; TRBD1 is a possible D gene (5 bases). The germline V and J ends were trimmed by 4 bases and 3 bases, with 12 bases remaining between them. Germline V CDR1 and CDR2: SQVTM, ANQGSEA. The CDR3 runs 13 residues. The CDR3 is CSVAKGVDYGYTF. In nucleotides, the CDR3 is TGCAGCGTTGCCAAAGGGGTCGACTATGGCTACACCTTC.

This chain uses TRBV18 with TRBJ2-7; 7 bases match TRBD1. With 4 bases clipped from V and 1 base from J, the junction kept 4 bases outside the gene matches. The CDR3 loop spans 14 amino acids. Germline values: CDR1 KGHSH, CDR2 LQKENI. CDR3 DNA: TGTGCCAGCTCACTTCCAGGGGGTTCCTACGAGCAGTACTTC. Translated, it gives CASSLPGGSYEQYF.

The chain combines TRBV2 with TRBJ2-7, with 9 bases identical to TRBD2. CDR1 SNHLY and CDR2 FYNNEI come from the germline V gene. The CDR3 contains 14 residues. The V gene end was trimmed by 6 bases and the J gene end by 3 bases; junction bases not matched to a gene: 6. The CDR3 sequence is CASRAGGAVYEQYF. The CDR3 region has the DNA TGTGCCAGCAGGGCGGGAGGGGCGGTCTACGAGCAGTACTTC.

The chain employs TRBV3-1 (or the pseudogene TRBV3-2) and TRBJ2-5, with 15 bases lining up with TRBD2. Trimming took 5 bases from V and 5 from J; bases not matched to a gene: 6. This CDR3 has 16 amino acids. Germline-derived CDR1 and CDR2 are LGHDT and YNNKEL (reference sequence). The DNA for the CDR3 is TGTGCCAGCAGCTGGGGACTAGCGGGGGGTGTCGAGACCCAGTACTTC. Protein sequence: CASSWGLAGGVETQYF.

This chain links TRBV3-1 (or the pseudogene TRBV3-2) with TRBJ2-5; the D is unclear. Germline V CDR1 and CDR2: LGHDT, YNNKEL (reference sequence). CDR3 length: 14 amino acids. Trimming took off 1 base at V and 4 bases at J, with 10 bases between the two ends. The CDR3 sequence: CASSQAHSPETQYF. DNA for the CDR3: TGTGCCAGCAGCCAAGCCCATAGCCCAGAGACCCAGTACTTC.

In its sample, this clone was seen once. This chain uses TRBV24-1 with TRBJ1-2; possibly TRBD1 for D (5 bases). Between the trimmed V and J ends, which lost 4 bases and 0 bases, there was a span of 14 bases. Germline V gene sequence: CDR1 KGHDR, CDR2 SFDVKD. This CDR3 has 16 residues. The CDR3 loop is CATSDNKDKANYGYTF. In DNA form, the CDR3 reads TGTGCCACCAGTGACAATAAGGACAAAGCTAACTATGGCTACACCTTC.

The rearrangement links TRBV4-1 to TRBJ1-1, with D maybe TRBD1 (5 bases). Germline CDR1 and CDR2: MGHRA and YSYEKL. Trimming cost V 1 base and J 0 bases, with 6 bases left between them. CDR3 length: 14 residues. The chain's CDR3 is CASSQGQMNTEAFF. CDR3 sequence (DNA): TGCGCCAGCAGCCAAGGACAGATGAACACTGAAGCTTTCTTT.

The table lists this clone with a count of one. This rearrangement joins TRBV7-2 to TRBJ2-1; 10 nucleotides align to TRBD2. With V trimmed by 0 bases and J by 7 bases, 3 bases remained unmatched. Germline V CDR1 and CDR2: SGHTA, FQGNSA. The CDR3 sequence is 15 residues long. The CDR3 sequence is CASSLAGLAHNEQFF. The CDR3, as DNA: TGTGCCAGCAGCTTAGCGGGACTAGCGCATAATGAGCAGTTCTTC.

In DNA, the CDR3 is TGTGCCAGCAGCCCCAAGGGGGAACGGAATTCACCCCTCCACTTT. It specifies CASSPKGERNSPLHF. The chain employs TRBV5-4 and TRBJ1-6; weak D call: TRBD1 (6 bases). V gave up 4 bases and J gave up 7 bases, with 15 bases separating them. CDR1 is SGHNT and CDR2 is YYREEE in the germline V gene (reference sequence). This CDR3 is 15 amino acids long. Variable domain in full (rest from reference TRBV5-4 and TRBJ1-6): ETGVTQSPTHLIKTRGQQVTLRCSSQSGHNTVSWYQQALGQGPQFIFQYYREEENGRGNFPPRFSGLQFPNYSSELNVNALELDDSALYLCASSPKGERNSPLHFGNGTRLTVT.

CDR3 sequence (DNA): TGTGCCAGCAGTTACAGTCTCAATCAGCCCCAGCATTTT. Translation gives CASSYSLNQPQHF. This chain links TRBV2 with TRBJ1-5; no reliable D call. CDR1 is SNHLY and CDR2 is FYNNEI in the germline V gene. The CDR3 is made up of 13 amino acids. V was trimmed by 5 bases and J by 3 bases, leaving 8 bases between them.

This clone came up a few times. The V call is TRBV7-9, the J call TRBJ1-2; the match to TRBD1 covers 7 bases. CDR3 size: 14 residues. CDR1 and CDR2 from the germline V gene are SEHNR and FQNEAQ (reference sequence). J lost 8 bases, V lost 1 base, and 7 bases had no gene match. The CDR3 region is CASSLETGTGGYTF. Here the CDR3 DNA reads TGTGCCAGCAGCTTAGAGACAGGGACGGGCGGCTACACCTTC.